This TCR beta chain appears in the sequencing data of a study of OX40 agonist ivuxolimab in advanced cancers. Study background: At 0.01 to 10 mg/kg, ivuxolimab was administered intravenously to patients every 2 weeks. Of the participants, around 43% had some prior anti-PD-1, anti-PD-L1 or anti-CTLA-4 therapy, which was allowed.

On this clone: Antigen: not known.

The length of the CDR3 is 12 residues. V was shortened by 4 bases and J by 5 bases, with 10 bases between the two germline ends. CDR1 SGDLS and CDR2 YYNGEE come from the germline V gene. Sequenced by immunoSEQ multiplex PCR; TCRdb stores in-frame clones only, minus some. In the table there are about 35,000 clones, 65% to 85% of which are singletons. Study-wide points: Partial responders at 0.1-3.0 mg/kg showed near-lowest clonal expansion. Both blood CD4+ and CD8+ T cells showed clonal growth by week 6 at 0.1 to 3.0 mg/kg.

V usage is TRBV9 and J usage is TRBJ2-7, with D perhaps TRBD1 or TRBD2 (5 bases each). The sequences come from CD4+ or CD8+ T cells sorted from blood, collected in a trial of the OX40 agonist ivuxolimab. The clonotype originates from an adult with an advanced solid tumor such as melanoma, head and neck, liver or kidney cancer. The CDR3 here is CASSKPGHEQYF. For the CDR3, the DNA is TGTGCCAGCAGCAAACCGGGACACGAGCAGTACTTC.